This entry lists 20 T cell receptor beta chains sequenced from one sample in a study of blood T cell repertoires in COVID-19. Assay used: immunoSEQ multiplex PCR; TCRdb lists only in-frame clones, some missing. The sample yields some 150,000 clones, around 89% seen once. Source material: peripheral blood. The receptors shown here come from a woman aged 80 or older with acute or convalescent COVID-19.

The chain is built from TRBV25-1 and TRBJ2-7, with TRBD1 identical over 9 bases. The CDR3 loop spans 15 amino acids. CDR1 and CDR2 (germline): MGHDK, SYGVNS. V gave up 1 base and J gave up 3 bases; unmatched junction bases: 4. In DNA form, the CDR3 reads TGTGCCAGCAGTGAATCCCCGACAGGGGGCTACGAGCAGTACTTC. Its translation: CASSESPTGGYEQYF.

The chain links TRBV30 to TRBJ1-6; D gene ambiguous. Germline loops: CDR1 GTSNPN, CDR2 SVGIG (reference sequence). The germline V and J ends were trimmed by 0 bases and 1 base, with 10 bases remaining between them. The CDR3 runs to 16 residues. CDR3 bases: TGTGCCTGGAGTGTACGGAGAGCTTCCTATAATTCACCCCTCCACTTT. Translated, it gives CAWSVRRASYNSPLHF.

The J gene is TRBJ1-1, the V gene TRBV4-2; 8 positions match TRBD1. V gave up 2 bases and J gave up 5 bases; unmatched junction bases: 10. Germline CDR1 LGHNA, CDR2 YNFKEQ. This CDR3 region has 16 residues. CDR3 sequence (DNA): TGTGCCAGCAGCCAACGCCCCAGGGGGCGAAATACTGAAGCTTTCTTT. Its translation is CASSQRPRGRNTEAFF.

The CDR3 sequence: CASSSLNGGTSTGNTIYF. DNA for the CDR3: TGTGCCAGCAGCTCCCTCAATGGGGGGACCTCAACTGGAAACACCATATATTTT. This chain connects TRBV7-8 to TRBJ1-3, with a tentative D call TRBD1 (5 bases). Germline-derived CDR1 and CDR2 are SGHVS and FQNEAQ. The ends were cut back, 4 bases at V and 2 bases at J, with 21 bases in the middle. CDR3 size: 18 residues.

In DNA form, the CDR3 reads TGTGCCAGCAGCTTGCAGCAGGGGATTCTGGTAAATTCACCCCTCCACTTT. Protein: CASSLQQGILVNSPLHF. This chain joins TRBV5-6 and TRBJ1-6; possibly TRBD1 for D (6 bases). From germline, CDR1 is SGHDT and CDR2 YYEEEE. Trimming pared 1 base from V and 7 bases from J, leaving 18 bases between. This CDR3 has 17 residues.

The CDR3 loop reads CASSQALRGANEKLFF. In nucleotides, the CDR3 is TGCGCCAGCAGCCAAGCCCTCCGGGGGGCAAATGAAAAACTGTTTTTT. This chain connects TRBV4-1 to TRBJ1-4, with D possibly TRBD1 on 6 matching bases. From germline, CDR1 is MGHRA and CDR2 YSYEKL. The CDR3 spans 16 residues. V shed 1 base and J shed 5 bases, with 14 bases lying between them.

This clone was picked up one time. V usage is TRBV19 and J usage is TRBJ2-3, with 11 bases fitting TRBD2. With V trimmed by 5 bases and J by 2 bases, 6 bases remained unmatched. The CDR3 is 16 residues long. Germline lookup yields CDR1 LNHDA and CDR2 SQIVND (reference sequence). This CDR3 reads CASSQPGLAVTDTQYF. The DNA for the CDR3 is TGTGCCAGTAGTCAACCGGGACTAGCGGTCACAGATACGCAGTATTTT.

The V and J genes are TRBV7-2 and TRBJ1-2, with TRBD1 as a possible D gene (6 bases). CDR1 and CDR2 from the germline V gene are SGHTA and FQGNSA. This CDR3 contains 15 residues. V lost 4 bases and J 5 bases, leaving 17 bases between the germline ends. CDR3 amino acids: CASSSGGAQGYGYTF. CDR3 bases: TGTGCCAGCAGCTCGGGTGGGGCGCAGGGGTATGGCTACACCTTC.

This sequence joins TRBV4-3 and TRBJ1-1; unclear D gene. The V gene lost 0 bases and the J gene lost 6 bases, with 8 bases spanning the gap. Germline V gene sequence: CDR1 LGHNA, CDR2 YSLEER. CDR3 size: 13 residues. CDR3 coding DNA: TGCGCCAGCAGCCAAGATCCTTCCTCTGAAGCTTTCTTT. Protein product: CASSQDPSSEAFF.

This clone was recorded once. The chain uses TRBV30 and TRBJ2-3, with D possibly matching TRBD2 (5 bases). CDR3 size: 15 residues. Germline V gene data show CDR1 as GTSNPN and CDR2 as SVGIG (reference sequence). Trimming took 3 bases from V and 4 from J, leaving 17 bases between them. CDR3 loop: CAWRQRVGSPDTQYF. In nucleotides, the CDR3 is TGTGCCTGGAGGCAAAGGGTGGGGAGTCCAGATACGCAGTATTTT.

This CDR3 reads CASRQGGRAGELFF. The CDR3 nucleotides read TGTGCCAGCCGCCAGGGAGGGCGGGCCGGGGAGCTGTTTTTT. This chain uses TRBV19 with TRBJ2-2; 7 bases line up with TRBD2. This CDR3 has 14 residues. The V gene end was trimmed by 9 bases and the J gene end by 6 bases; junction bases not matched to a gene: 10. Germline V lookup: CDR1 LNHDA, CDR2 SQIVND (reference sequence).

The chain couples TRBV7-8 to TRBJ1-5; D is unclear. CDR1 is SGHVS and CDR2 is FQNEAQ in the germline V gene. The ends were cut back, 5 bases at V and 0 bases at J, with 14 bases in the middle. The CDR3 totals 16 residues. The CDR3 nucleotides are TGTGCCAGCAGCCCCAAAACATTGGCTAGCAATCAGCCCCAGCATTTT. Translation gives CASSPKTLASNQPQHF.

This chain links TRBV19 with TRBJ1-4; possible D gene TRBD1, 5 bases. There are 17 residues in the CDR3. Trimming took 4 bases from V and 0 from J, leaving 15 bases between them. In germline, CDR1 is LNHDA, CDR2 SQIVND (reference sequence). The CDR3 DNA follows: TGTGCCAGTAGTAGTCCGCCCGGGACTTCAACTAATGAAAAACTGTTTTTT. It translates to CASSSPPGTSTNEKLFF.

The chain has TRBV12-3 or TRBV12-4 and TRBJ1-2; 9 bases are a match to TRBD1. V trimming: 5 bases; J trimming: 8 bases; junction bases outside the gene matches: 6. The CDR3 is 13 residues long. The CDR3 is CASSTQGAGGYTF. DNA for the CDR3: TGTGCCAGCAGTACACAGGGGGCAGGGGGCTACACCTTC.

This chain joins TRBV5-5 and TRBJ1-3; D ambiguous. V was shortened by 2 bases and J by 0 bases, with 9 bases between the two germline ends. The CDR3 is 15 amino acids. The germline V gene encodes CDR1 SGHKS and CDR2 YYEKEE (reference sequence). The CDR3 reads CASSFQVVSGNTIYF. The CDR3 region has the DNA TGTGCCAGCAGCTTCCAGGTTGTCTCTGGAAACACCATATATTTT.

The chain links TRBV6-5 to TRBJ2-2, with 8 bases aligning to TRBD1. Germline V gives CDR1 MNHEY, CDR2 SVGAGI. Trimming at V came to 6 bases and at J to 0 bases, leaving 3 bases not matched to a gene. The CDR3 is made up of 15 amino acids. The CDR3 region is CASSGTGSNTGELFF. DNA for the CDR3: TGTGCCAGCAGCGGGACAGGTTCGAACACCGGGGAGCTGTTTTTT.

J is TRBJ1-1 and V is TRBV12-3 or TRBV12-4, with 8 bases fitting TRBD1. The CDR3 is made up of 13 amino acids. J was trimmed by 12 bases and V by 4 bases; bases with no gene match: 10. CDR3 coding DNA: TGTGCCAGCAGTTCGGTACAGGGGGGATCCCCTTTCTTT. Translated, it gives CASSSVQGGSPFF.

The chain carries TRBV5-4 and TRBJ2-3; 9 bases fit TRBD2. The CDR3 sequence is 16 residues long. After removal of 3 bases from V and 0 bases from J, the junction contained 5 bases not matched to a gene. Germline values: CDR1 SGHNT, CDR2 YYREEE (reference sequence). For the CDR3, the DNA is TGTGCCAGCAGCTCTGGGACTAGCTTTAGCACAGATACGCAGTATTTT. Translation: CASSSGTSFSTDTQYF.

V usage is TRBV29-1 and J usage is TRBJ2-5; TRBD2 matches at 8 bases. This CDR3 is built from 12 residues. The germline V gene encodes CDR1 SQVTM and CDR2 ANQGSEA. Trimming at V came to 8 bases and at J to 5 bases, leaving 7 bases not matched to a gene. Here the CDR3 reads CSWSGGPETQYF. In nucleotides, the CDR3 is TGCAGCTGGAGCGGGGGCCCCGAGACCCAGTACTTC. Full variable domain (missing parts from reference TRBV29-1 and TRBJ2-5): SAVISQKPSRDICQRGTSLTIQCQVDSQVTMMFWYRQQPGQSLTLIATANQGSEATYESGFVIDKFPISRPNLTFSTLTVSNMSPEDSSIYLCSWSGGPETQYFGPGTRLLVL.

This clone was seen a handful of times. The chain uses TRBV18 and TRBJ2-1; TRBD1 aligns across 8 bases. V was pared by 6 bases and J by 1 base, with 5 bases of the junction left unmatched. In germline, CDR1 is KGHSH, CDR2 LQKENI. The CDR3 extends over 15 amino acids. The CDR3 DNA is TGTGCCAGCTCGGCCAGGGGGCTTTCCTACAATGAGCAGTTCTTC. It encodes CASSARGLSYNEQFF.